The 29 T cell receptor beta chains below all came from one sample that was sequenced in a study of T cell responses to AZD1222 COVID-19 vaccine. Produced via immunoSEQ multiplex PCR; TCRdb's table is partial and in-frame only. The table includes 150,000 to 180,000 clones, around nine tenths detected once. The source material was peripheral blood, sampled after recovery from COVID-19. The receptors originated from an adult who had recovered from COVID-19.

The chain is built from TRBV15 and TRBJ1-1; 7 bases align to TRBD1. Germline CDR1 and CDR2: LNHNV and YYDKDF (reference sequence). The CDR3 length is 15 residues. With 2 bases clipped from V and 2 bases from J, the junction kept 5 bases outside the gene matches. The CDR3: CATSRKDRFNTEAFF. Written as DNA, the CDR3 is TGTGCCACCAGCAGAAAGGACAGGTTTAACACTGAAGCTTTCTTT.

This sequence joins TRBV6-5 and TRBJ1-6; TRBD1 agrees at 7 bases. The ends lost 11 bases at V and 7 bases at J; junction bases unmatched: 11. Germline V lookup: CDR1 MNHEY, CDR2 SVGAGI. The CDR3 length is 14 residues. This chain's CDR3 is CAGTQGESNSPLHF. CDR3 DNA: TGTGCCGGAACGCAGGGGGAGTCGAATTCACCCCTCCACTTT.

A few counts support this clone. The chain employs TRBV9 and TRBJ2-2; no reliable D call. CDR1 and CDR2 (germline): SGDLS, YYNGEE. V lost 3 bases, J lost 9 bases, and 3 bases lay in between. The CDR3 has 10 amino acids. Here the CDR3 reads CASSGRELFF. The CDR3 nucleotides read TGTGCCAGCAGCGGAAGGGAGCTGTTTTTT.

This clone was counted a single time. The V call is TRBV5-1, the J call TRBJ2-1; the D call may be TRBD1 or TRBD2 (6 bases each). Trimming took off 4 bases at V and 2 bases at J, with 19 bases between the two ends. CDR1 SGHRS and CDR2 YFSETQ come from the germline V gene. The CDR3 covers 17 residues. The CDR3 loop reads CASSPFSSGATYNEQFF. CDR3 nucleotide sequence: TGCGCCAGCAGCCCATTTTCGTCGGGGGCAACCTACAATGAGCAGTTCTTC.

The V call is TRBV5-4, the J call TRBJ1-2, with unresolved D. Trimming took 0 bases from V and 8 from J, leaving 8 bases between them. Germline V gene lookup returns CDR1 SGHNT and CDR2 YYREEE (reference sequence). This CDR3 is 12 amino acids long. As DNA, the CDR3 is TGTGCCAGCAGCTTGGAGGGTCGGGGCTACACCTTC. It yields the protein CASSLEGRGYTF.

V is TRBV5-5 and J is TRBJ1-6; TRBD1 might be the D (5 bases). Germline assignment: CDR1 SGHKS and CDR2 YYEKEE (reference sequence). This CDR3 is built from 15 residues. The V end was cut by 2 bases, the J end by 6 bases, with 12 bases between. The CDR3 loop is CASSFEDTANSPLHF. The CDR3 nucleotides read TGTGCCAGCAGCTTCGAGGACACCGCTAATTCACCCCTCCACTTT.

J is TRBJ1-5 and V is TRBV9, with D hard to call. The CDR3 extends over 13 amino acids. CDR1 SGDLS and CDR2 YYNGEE come from the germline V gene. V lost 2 bases, J lost 3 bases, and 6 bases lay in between. CDR3 loop: CASSVTDNQPQHF. The CDR3 DNA sequence: TGTGCCAGCAGCGTGACCGACAATCAGCCCCAGCATTTT.

The chain employs TRBV27 and TRBJ2-5, with 8 bases lining up with TRBD2. After removal of 6 bases from V and 5 bases from J, the junction contained 11 bases not matched to a gene. In germline, CDR1 is MNHEY, CDR2 SMNVEV (reference sequence). The CDR3 runs 15 residues. Here the CDR3 reads CASSSKAGVGETQYF. The CDR3 DNA sequence: TGTGCCAGCAGCTCGAAAGCGGGAGTAGGGGAGACCCAGTACTTC.

The V gene is TRBV7-3, the J gene TRBJ2-2; no clear D. V was trimmed by 1 base and J by 3 bases, leaving 15 bases between them. This CDR3 spans 17 amino acids. Germline-derived CDR1 and CDR2 are SGHTA and FQGTGA. The chain's CDR3 is CASSLSPRGSDTGELFF. The CDR3 DNA reads as TGTGCCAGCAGCTTAAGCCCTCGCGGTTCAGACACCGGGGAGCTGTTTTTT.

The V and J genes are TRBV19 and TRBJ1-5, with D perhaps matching TRBD1 (5 bases). V was cut by 6 bases and J by 2 bases, with 14 bases left in between. Germline V CDR1 and CDR2: LNHDA, SQIVND (reference sequence). The CDR3 runs 15 residues. The CDR3 DNA follows: TGTGCCAGTAGACCCACAGGAGGTGGCAATCAGCCCCAGCATTTT. Translating gives CASRPTGGGNQPQHF.

This chain uses TRBV18 with TRBJ1-1; perhaps TRBD1 as D (5 bases). V shed 8 bases and J shed 4 bases, with 20 bases lying between them. This CDR3 contains 15 residues. CDR1 and CDR2 (germline): KGHSH, LQKENI. DNA for the CDR3: TGTGCCAGCCGGCCAGGGACTCGGGTAGGCACTGAAGCTTTCTTT. It specifies CASRPGTRVGTEAFF.

This chain uses TRBV28 with TRBJ2-7; 9 nucleotides align to TRBD2. After removal of 2 bases from V and 2 bases from J, the junction contained 7 bases not matched to a gene. CDR1 and CDR2 (germline): MDHEN, SYDVKM. The CDR3 length is 16 residues. The CDR3 here is CASSLPPGTSPYEQYF. CDR3 in DNA: TGTGCCAGCAGTTTACCACCCGGGACTAGCCCCTACGAGCAGTACTTC.

This chain joins TRBV7-2 and TRBJ2-7, with TRBD1 as a possible D gene (5 bases). CDR1 is SGHTA and CDR2 is FQGNSA in the germline V gene. This CDR3 is built from 14 residues. V lost 0 bases and J 5 bases, leaving 11 bases between the germline ends. The CDR3 bases are TGTGCCAGCAGCTTAGCGAGGCAGGGCCACGAGCAGTACTTC. Protein sequence: CASSLARQGHEQYF.

The rearrangement links TRBV3-1 (or the pseudogene TRBV3-2) to TRBJ2-7; D perhaps matches TRBD2 (7 bases). V lost 4 bases, J lost 1 base, and 17 bases lay in between. The CDR3 totals 16 residues. Germline lookup yields CDR1 LGHDT and CDR2 YNNKEL (reference sequence). The CDR3 loop is CASSLGRGRLSYEQYF. CDR3 sequence (DNA): TGTGCCAGCAGCCTTGGGCGGGGGCGTTTATCCTACGAGCAGTACTTC.

The chain couples TRBV13 to TRBJ2-3; 8 bases agree with TRBD1. There are 15 residues in the CDR3. J gave up 3 bases and V 5 bases, and 7 bases lay outside the gene matches. Germline V gene lookup returns CDR1 PRHDT and CDR2 FYEKMQ (reference sequence). CDR3: CASSTDRGGTDTQYF. The CDR3 DNA reads as TGTGCCAGCAGCACCGACAGGGGAGGTACAGATACGCAGTATTTT. Full variable domain (missing parts from reference TRBV13 and TRBJ2-3): AAGVIQSPRHLIKEKRETATLKCYPIPRHDTVYWYQQGPGQDPQFLISFYEKMQSDKGSIPDRFSAQQFSDYHSELNMSSLELGDSALYFCASSTDRGGTDTQYFGPGTRLTVL.

The V gene is TRBV5-1, the J gene TRBJ1-5; a possible D gene is TRBD1 (5 bases). Trimming pared 0 bases from V and 1 base from J, leaving 8 bases between. From germline, CDR1 is SGHRS and CDR2 YFSETQ. CDR3 length: 15 amino acids. This chain's CDR3 is CASSLAGGSNQPQHF. The CDR3, as DNA: TGCGCCAGCAGCTTGGCCGGGGGGAGCAATCAGCCCCAGCATTTT.

The chain is built from TRBV7-8 and TRBJ2-7; no clear D gene. CDR3 length: 13 amino acids. Trimming removed 5 bases at V and 5 bases at J, with 13 bases between. Germline assignment: CDR1 SGHVS and CDR2 FQNEAQ. As DNA, the CDR3 is TGTGCCAGCAGCCCCCCCAGCCCGCACGAGCAGTACTTC. Its translation is CASSPPSPHEQYF.

This chain links TRBV19 with TRBJ1-5, with 9 bases identical to TRBD1. This CDR3 contains 17 residues. Unmatched junction bases numbered 5, after V lost 1 base and J lost 1 base. Looked up from germline, CDR1 is LNHDA and CDR2 is SQIVND (reference sequence). DNA for the CDR3: TGTGCCAGTAGTATAGCCCGGGACAGGGCGAGCAATCAGCCCCAGCATTTT. Amino acid sequence: CASSIARDRASNQPQHF.

The chain couples TRBV2 to TRBJ1-2, with D perhaps matching TRBD1 (5 bases). V was pared by 5 bases and J by 1 base, with 11 bases between. The length of the CDR3 is 14 residues. Germline V gene data show CDR1 as SNHLY and CDR2 as FYNNEI. DNA of the CDR3: TGTGCCAGCAGTACACGGGGCGTTAACTATGGCTACACCTTC. Protein product: CASSTRGVNYGYTF.

This clone was seen only once. The chain joins TRBV7-8 to TRBJ2-2, with TRBD2 as a possible D gene (6 bases). Per the germline V gene, CDR1 is SGHVS and CDR2 is FQNEAQ. This CDR3 region has 16 residues. Trimming shortened V by 5 bases and J by 0 bases, and 13 bases separated the two germline ends. The CDR3 sequence is CASSGRGRTNTGELFF. CDR3 in DNA: TGTGCCAGCAGCGGCCGAGGGAGGACGAACACCGGGGAGCTGTTTTTT. The variable domain in full, completed from reference TRBV7-8 and TRBJ2-2, reads GAGVSQSPRYKVAKRGQDVALRCDPISGHVSLFWYQQALGQGPEFLTYFQNEAQLDKSGLPSDRFFAERPEGSVSTLKIQRTQQEDSAVYLCASSGRGRTNTGELFFGEGSRLTVL.

The chain is built from TRBV28 and TRBJ2-7; 10 bases line up with TRBD1. In germline, CDR1 is MDHEN, CDR2 SYDVKM. The CDR3 covers 15 residues. After removal of 4 bases from V and 4 bases from J, the junction contained 7 bases not matched to a gene. CDR3: CASSSPGQGTYEQYF. CDR3 DNA: TGTGCCAGCAGTTCGCCGGGACAGGGGACTTACGAGCAGTACTTC.

The rearrangement uses TRBV18 and TRBJ2-4, with D tentatively TRBD1 (6 bases). The CDR3 spans 17 residues. Trimming stripped 6 bases from V and 1 base from J, with 19 bases between. Germline lookup yields CDR1 KGHSH and CDR2 LQKENI. CDR3 sequence reads: CASSPLGWTDAKNIQYF. The CDR3 DNA reads as TGTGCCAGCTCCCCCCTAGGGTGGACAGATGCCAAAAACATTCAGTACTTC.

J is TRBJ1-1 and V is TRBV10-2, with a tentative D call TRBD1 (5 bases). CDR1 and CDR2 from the germline V gene are WSHSY and SAAADI. Trimming stripped 0 bases from V and 2 bases from J, with 16 bases between. The CDR3 is made up of 17 amino acids. CDR3 in amino acids: CASSESGVFTGNTEAFF. CDR3 DNA sequence: TGCGCCAGCAGTGAGTCGGGGGTTTTTACCGGAAACACTGAAGCTTTCTTT.

The rearrangement joins TRBV7-2 to TRBJ1-2, with D hard to call. The V end lost 5 bases, the J end lost 9 bases, and 13 bases lay between the germline ends. The length of the CDR3 is 12 residues. Germline V CDR1 and CDR2: SGHTA, FQGNSA. CDR3 amino acids: CASSPAQRSYTF. The CDR3 DNA sequence: TGTGCCAGCAGCCCGGCACAGCGGAGCTACACCTTC.

The chain links TRBV7-3 to TRBJ2-1, with TRBD2 matching over 9 bases. Germline V gene lookup returns CDR1 SGHTA and CDR2 FQGTGA. Germline trimming cut 6 bases from V and 5 bases from J; bases unmatched to any gene: 8. This CDR3 is built from 15 residues. The CDR3 protein is CASSQERGAHNEQFF. The CDR3 DNA reads as TGTGCCAGCAGTCAAGAGCGGGGGGCGCACAATGAGCAGTTCTTC. Supplemented by reference TRBV7-3 and TRBJ2-1, the full variable domain reads GAGVSQTPSNKVTEKGKYVELRCDPISGHTALYWYRQSLGQGPEFLIYFQGTGAADDSGLPNDRFFAVRPEGSVSTLKIQRTERGDSAVYLCASSQERGAHNEQFFGPGTRLTVL.

The chain couples TRBV4-2 to TRBJ2-3; 13 bases are a match to TRBD2. Germline lookup yields CDR1 LGHNA and CDR2 YNFKEQ. This CDR3 comprises 18 residues. V lost 4 bases and J lost 1; bases outside the gene matches: 8. In DNA form, the CDR3 reads TGTGCCAGCAGCCTAAAGACTAGCGGGGGGCCCGGCACAGATACGCAGTATTTT. Translation gives CASSLKTSGGPGTDTQYF.

The gene calls are TRBV14 and TRBJ1-6, with TRBD1 matching over 9 bases. Germline V gene sequence: CDR1 SGHDN, CDR2 FVKESK. The CDR3 spans 16 residues. Germline trimming cut 2 bases from V and 6 bases from J; bases unmatched to any gene: 5. The CDR3 here is CASSQRTGAVNSPLHF. CDR3 sequence (DNA): TGTGCCAGCAGCCAAAGGACAGGGGCCGTTAATTCACCCCTCCACTTT. Filled out from reference TRBV14 and TRBJ1-6, the complete variable domain reads EAGVTQFPSHSVIEKGQTVTLRCDPISGHDNLYWYRRVMGKEIKFLLHFVKESKQDESGMPNNRFLAERTGGTYSTLKVQPAELEDSGVYFCASSQRTGAVNSPLHFGNGTRLTVT.

A remark on this clone: Other DNA variants within this sample encode the same CDR3. This rearrangement joins TRBV14 to TRBJ1-2; D ambiguous. The CDR3 is 13 residues long. Trimming shortened V by 1 base and J by 4 bases, and 7 bases separated the two germline ends. The V gene's germline CDR1 is SGHDN and CDR2 FVKESK. CDR3 amino acids: CASSQGGGYGYTF. The CDR3 nucleotides are TGTGCCAGCAGCCAAGGGGGAGGCTATGGCTACACCTTC. The full variable domain, with the rest looked up from reference TRBV14 and TRBJ1-2, is EAGVTQFPSHSVIEKGQTVTLRCDPISGHDNLYWYRRVMGKEIKFLLHFVKESKQDESGMPNNRFLAERTGGTYSTLKVQPAELEDSGVYFCASSQGGGYGYTFGSGTRLTVV.

The gene calls are TRBV18 and TRBJ1-2; perhaps TRBD1 as D (6 bases). Germline V lookup: CDR1 KGHSH, CDR2 LQKENI. The CDR3 sequence is 13 residues long. V dropped 5 bases and J dropped 7 bases, with 14 bases sitting between them. The CDR3 protein is CASSGTTGSGYTF. In nucleotides, the CDR3 is TGTGCCAGCTCAGGCACGACAGGAAGTGGCTACACCTTC.